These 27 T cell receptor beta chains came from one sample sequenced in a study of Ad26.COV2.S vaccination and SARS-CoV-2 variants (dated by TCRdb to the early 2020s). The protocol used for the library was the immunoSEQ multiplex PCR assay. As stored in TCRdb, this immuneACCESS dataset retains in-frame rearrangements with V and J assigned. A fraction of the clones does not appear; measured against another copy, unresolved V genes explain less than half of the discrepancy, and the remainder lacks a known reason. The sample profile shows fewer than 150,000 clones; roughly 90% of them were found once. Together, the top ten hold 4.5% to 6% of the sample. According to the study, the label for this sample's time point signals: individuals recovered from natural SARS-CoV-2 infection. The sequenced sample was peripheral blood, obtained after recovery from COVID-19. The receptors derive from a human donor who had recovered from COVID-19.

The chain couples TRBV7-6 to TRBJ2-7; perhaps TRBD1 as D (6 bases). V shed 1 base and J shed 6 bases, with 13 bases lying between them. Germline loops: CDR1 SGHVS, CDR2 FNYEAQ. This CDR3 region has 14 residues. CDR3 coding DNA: TGTGCCAGCAGCTTAGAGACAGGATGGGGCGAGCAGTACTTC. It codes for CASSLETGWGEQYF.

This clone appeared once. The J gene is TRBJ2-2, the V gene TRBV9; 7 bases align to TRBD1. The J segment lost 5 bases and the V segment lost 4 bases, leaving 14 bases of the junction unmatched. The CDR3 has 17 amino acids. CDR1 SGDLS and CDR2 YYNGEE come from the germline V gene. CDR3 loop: CASSSTTGQVGTGELFF. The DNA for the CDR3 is TGTGCCAGCAGCTCCACGACAGGACAGGTGGGAACCGGGGAGCTGTTTTTT.

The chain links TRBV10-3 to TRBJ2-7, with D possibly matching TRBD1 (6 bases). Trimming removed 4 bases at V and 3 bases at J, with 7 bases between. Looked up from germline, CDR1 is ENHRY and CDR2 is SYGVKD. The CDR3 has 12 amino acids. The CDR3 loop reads CAISGTDYEQYF. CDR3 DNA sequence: TGTGCCATCAGTGGGACAGACTACGAGCAGTACTTC.

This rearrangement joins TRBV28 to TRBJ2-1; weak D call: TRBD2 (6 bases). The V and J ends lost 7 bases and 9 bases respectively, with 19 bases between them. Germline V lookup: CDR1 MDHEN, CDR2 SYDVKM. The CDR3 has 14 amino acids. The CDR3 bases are TGTGCCAGCACCGTTGGGGGGAGTAAAAGTGAGCAGTTCTTC. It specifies CASTVGGSKSEQFF.

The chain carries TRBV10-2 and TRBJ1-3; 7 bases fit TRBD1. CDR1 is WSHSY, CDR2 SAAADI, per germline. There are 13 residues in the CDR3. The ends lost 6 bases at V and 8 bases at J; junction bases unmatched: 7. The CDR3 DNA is TGCGCCAGCAGCCGGGACAGAGCAGACACCATATATTTT. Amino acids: CASSRDRADTIYF.

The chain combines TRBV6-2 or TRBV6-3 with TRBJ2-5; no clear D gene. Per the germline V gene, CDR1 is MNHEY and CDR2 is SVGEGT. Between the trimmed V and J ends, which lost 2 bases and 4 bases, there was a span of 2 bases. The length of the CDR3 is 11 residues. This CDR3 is CASSYRETQYF. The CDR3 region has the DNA TGTGCCAGCAGTTACCGAGAGACCCAGTACTTC.

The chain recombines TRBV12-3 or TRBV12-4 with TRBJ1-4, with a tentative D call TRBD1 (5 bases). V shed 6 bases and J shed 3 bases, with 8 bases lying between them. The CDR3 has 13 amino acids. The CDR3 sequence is CASRGGANEKLFF. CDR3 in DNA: TGTGCCAGCAGAGGAGGGGCTAATGAAAAACTGTTTTTT.

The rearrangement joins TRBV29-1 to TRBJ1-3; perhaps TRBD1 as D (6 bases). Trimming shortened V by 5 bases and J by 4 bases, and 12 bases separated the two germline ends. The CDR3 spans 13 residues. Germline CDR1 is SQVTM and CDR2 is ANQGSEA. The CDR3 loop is CSVFLTGGNTIYF. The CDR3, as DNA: TGCAGCGTTTTCTTGACAGGAGGAAACACCATATATTTT.

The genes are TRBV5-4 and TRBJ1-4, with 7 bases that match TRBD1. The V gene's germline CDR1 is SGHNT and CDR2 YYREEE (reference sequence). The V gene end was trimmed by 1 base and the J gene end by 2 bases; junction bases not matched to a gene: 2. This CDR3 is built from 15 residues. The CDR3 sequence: CASSLTGATNEKLFF. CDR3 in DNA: TGTGCCAGCAGCTTGACAGGGGCTACTAATGAAAAACTGTTTTTT. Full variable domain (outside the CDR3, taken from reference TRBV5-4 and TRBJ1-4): ETGVTQSPTHLIKTRGQQVTLRCSSQSGHNTVSWYQQALGQGPQFIFQYYREEENGRGNFPPRFSGLQFPNYSSELNVNALELDDSALYLCASSLTGATNEKLFFGSGTQLSVL.

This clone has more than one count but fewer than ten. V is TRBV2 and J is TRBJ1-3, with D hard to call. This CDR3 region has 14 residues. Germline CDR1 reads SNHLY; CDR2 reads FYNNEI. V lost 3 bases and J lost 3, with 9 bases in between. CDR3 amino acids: CASSDYGVGNTIYF. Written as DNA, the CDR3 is TGTGCCAGCAGTGATTATGGAGTTGGAAACACCATATATTTT.

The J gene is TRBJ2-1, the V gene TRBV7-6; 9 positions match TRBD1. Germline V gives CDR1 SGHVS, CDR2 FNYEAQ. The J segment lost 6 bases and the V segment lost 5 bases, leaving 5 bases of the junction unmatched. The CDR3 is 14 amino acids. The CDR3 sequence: CASSHRDRVNEQFF. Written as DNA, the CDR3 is TGTGCCAGCAGCCACCGGGACAGGGTCAATGAGCAGTTCTTC.

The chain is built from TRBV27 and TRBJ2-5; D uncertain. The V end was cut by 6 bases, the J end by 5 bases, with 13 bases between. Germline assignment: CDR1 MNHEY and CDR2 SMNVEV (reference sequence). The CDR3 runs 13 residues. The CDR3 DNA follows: TGTGCCAGCAGCGTAGGTCGGAAGGAGACCCAGTACTTC. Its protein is CASSVGRKETQYF.

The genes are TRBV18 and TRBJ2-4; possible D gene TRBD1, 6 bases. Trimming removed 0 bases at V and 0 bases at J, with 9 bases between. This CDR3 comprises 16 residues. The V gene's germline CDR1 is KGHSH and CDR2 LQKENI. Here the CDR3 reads CASSPPDSIAKNIQYF. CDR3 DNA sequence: TGTGCCAGCTCACCACCGGACAGTATAGCCAAAAACATTCAGTACTTC.

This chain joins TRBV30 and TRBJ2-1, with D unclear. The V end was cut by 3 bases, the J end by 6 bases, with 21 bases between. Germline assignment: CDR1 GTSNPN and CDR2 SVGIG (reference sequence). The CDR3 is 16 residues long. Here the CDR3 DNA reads TGTGCCTGGAGAATTAGACCCCCGGGCCTAGGCAATGAGCAGTTCTTC. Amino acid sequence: CAWRIRPPGLGNEQFF.

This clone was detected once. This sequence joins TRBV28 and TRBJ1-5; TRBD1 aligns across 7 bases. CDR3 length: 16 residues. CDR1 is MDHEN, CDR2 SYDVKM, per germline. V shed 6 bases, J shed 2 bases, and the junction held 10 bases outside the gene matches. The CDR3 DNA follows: TGTGCCAGCAGGATACCTACAGGGGCGCGCAATCAGCCCCAGCATTTT. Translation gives CASRIPTGARNQPQHF. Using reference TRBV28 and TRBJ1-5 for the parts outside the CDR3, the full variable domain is DVKVTQSSRYLVKRTGEKVFLECVQDMDHENMFWYRQDPGLGLRLIYFSYDVKMKEKGDIPEGYSVSREKKERFSLILESASTNQTSMYLCASRIPTGARNQPQHFGDGTRLSIL.

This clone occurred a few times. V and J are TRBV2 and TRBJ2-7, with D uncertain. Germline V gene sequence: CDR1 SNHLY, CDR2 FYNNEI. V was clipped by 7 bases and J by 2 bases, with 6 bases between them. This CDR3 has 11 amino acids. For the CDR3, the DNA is TGTGCCAGCACCCAAGCCTACGAGCAGTACTTC. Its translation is CASTQAYEQYF.

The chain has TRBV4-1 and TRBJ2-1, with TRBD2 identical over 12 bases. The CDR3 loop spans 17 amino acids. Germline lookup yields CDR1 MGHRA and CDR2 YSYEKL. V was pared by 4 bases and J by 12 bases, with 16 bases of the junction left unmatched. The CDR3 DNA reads TGCGCCAGCAGCCGAGACAGCGGACTAGCGGGGATTTCGGGGCAGTTCTTC. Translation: CASSRDSGLAGISGQFF.

The CDR3 protein is CASSLDSGALNTEAFF. CDR3 in DNA: TGTGCCAGCAGCTTAGATTCGGGGGCCTTGAACACTGAAGCTTTCTTT. This chain joins TRBV7-6 and TRBJ1-1; a possible D gene is TRBD1 (6 bases). Germline values: CDR1 SGHVS, CDR2 FNYEAQ. Trimming removed 1 base from V and 0 bases from J, with 12 bases in between. The CDR3 runs 16 residues.

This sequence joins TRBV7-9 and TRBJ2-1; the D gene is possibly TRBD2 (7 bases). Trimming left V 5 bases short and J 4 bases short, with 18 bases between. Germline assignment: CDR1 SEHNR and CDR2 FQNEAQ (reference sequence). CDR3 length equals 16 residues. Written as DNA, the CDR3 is TGTGCCAGCAGCCTGGGGGGGCAGGGGAGATACAATGAGCAGTTCTTC. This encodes CASSLGGQGRYNEQFF.

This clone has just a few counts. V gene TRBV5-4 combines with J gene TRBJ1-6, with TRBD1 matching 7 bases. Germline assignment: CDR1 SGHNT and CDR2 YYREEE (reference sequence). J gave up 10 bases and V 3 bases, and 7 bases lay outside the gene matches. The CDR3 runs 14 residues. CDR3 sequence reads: CASSSDREVSPLHF. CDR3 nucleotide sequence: TGTGCCAGCAGCTCCGACAGGGAAGTATCACCCCTCCACTTT. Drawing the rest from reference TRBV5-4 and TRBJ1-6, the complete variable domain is ETGVTQSPTHLIKTRGQQVTLRCSSQSGHNTVSWYQQALGQGPQFIFQYYREEENGRGNFPPRFSGLQFPNYSSELNVNALELDDSALYLCASSSDREVSPLHFGNGTRLTVT.

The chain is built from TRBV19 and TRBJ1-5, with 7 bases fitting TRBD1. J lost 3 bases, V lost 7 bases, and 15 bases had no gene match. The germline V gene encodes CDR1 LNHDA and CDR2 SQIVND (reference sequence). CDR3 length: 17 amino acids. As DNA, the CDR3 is TGTGCCAGTAAGCCGCCCCGACAGGGCCGGCTCAATCAGCCCCAGCATTTT. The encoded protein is CASKPPRQGRLNQPQHF.

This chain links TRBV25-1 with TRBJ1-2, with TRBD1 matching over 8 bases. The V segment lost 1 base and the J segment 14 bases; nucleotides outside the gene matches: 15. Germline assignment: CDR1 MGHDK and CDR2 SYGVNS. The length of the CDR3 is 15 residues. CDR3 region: CASSESGRGLDVQTF. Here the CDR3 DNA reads TGTGCCAGCAGTGAATCGGGCAGGGGGCTGGACGTCCAAACCTTC.

The CDR3 here is CASSESRGGRTGELFF. The CDR3 DNA sequence: TGCGCCAGCAGTGAGAGTCGGGGGGGCCGGACCGGGGAGCTGTTTTTT. The chain recombines TRBV10-1 with TRBJ2-2; 8 nucleotides line up with TRBD2. The CDR3 runs to 16 residues. CDR1 WNHNN and CDR2 SYGVQD come from the germline V gene (reference sequence). Trimming removed 2 bases from V and 5 bases from J; junction bases left unmatched: 7.

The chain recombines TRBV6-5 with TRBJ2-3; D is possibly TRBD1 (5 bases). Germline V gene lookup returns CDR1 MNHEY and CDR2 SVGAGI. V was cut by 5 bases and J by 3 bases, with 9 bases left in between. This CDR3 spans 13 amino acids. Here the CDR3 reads CASSHPGTDTQYF. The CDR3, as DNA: TGTGCCAGCAGTCACCCAGGGACAGATACGCAGTATTTT.

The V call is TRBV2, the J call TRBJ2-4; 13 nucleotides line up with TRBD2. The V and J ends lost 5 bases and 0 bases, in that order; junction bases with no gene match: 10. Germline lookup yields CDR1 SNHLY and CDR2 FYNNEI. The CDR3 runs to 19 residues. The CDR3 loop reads CASSTRGLAGQLAKNIQYF. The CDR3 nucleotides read TGTGCCAGCAGTACCCGGGGACTAGCGGGGCAACTAGCCAAAAACATTCAGTACTTC.

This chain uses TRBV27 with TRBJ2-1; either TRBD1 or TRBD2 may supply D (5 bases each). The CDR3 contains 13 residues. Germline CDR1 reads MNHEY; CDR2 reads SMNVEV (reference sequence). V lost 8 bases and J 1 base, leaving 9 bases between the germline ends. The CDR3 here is CASGTESYNEQFF. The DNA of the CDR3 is TGTGCCAGCGGGACGGAATCCTACAATGAGCAGTTCTTC.

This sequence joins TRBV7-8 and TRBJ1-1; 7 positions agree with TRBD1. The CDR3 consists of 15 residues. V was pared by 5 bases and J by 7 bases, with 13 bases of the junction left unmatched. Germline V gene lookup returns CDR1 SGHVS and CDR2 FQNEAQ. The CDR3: CASSPAGTATIEAFF. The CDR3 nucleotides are TGTGCCAGCAGCCCAGCCGGGACAGCGACTATTGAAGCTTTCTTT.